Listed here are 10 T cell receptor beta chains from one sample, sequenced in a study of T cell repertoires in cytomegalovirus infection. These TCRs' antigens remain unknown. TCRdb called the reads again in MiXCR, with one record for every CDR3 protein. In the table there are roughly 180,000 distinct CDR3 sequences, less than 25% of which are singletons. This specimen was CD8+ T cells from cultured PBMCs, taken from culture after CMV antigen stimulation. The source of these receptors is a human donor in good health (CMV status not recorded). Some clones in this sample may be carry-over from other donors' samples.

The sample holds a few counts of this clonotype. The chain combines TRBV7-9 with TRBJ1-1, with D perhaps TRBD1 (5 bases). Germline V gene lookup returns CDR1 SEHNR and CDR2 FQNEAQ (reference sequence). CDR3 size: 14 residues. Between the trimmed V and J ends, which lost 5 bases and 1 base, there was a span of 11 bases. This chain's CDR3 is CASSATRENTEAFF. The CDR3 bases are TGTGCCAGCAGCGCCACCAGGGAGAACACTGAAGCTTTCTTT.

This clonotype was seen a few times. This chain joins TRBV6-2 or TRBV6-3 and TRBJ2-7; D gene unclear. The CDR3 runs to 11 residues. The V and J ends lost 6 bases and 5 bases respectively, with 8 bases between them. Germline V gene data show CDR1 as MNHEY and CDR2 as SVGEGT. The CDR3 bases are TGTGCCAGCAGCCAGGTGGACGAGCAGTACTTC. It specifies CASSQVDEQYF.

This clonotype came up a few times. The rearrangement joins TRBV27 to TRBJ2-7; 9 positions agree with TRBD2. J was trimmed by 3 bases and V by 5 bases; bases with no gene match: 8. There are 15 residues in the CDR3. Germline V lookup: CDR1 MNHEY, CDR2 SMNVEV (reference sequence). The DNA for the CDR3 is TGTGCCAGCAGTCAAACCTTAGCGGGGGTCTACGAGCAGTACTTC. Residues: CASSQTLAGVYEQYF.

This clonotype was counted between two and nine times. J is TRBJ1-1 and V is TRBV7-6; TRBD1 might be the D (6 bases). The V and J ends lost 5 bases and 1 base respectively, with 14 bases between them. CDR3 length: 15 residues. Germline-derived CDR1 and CDR2 are SGHVS and FNYEAQ. The CDR3 is CASSLNTGQNTEAFF. The CDR3 region has the DNA TGTGCCAGCAGCCTCAATACGGGACAGAACACTGAAGCTTTCTTT.

The chain couples TRBV7-6 to TRBJ2-3, with D hard to call. The V gene lost 5 bases and the J gene lost 4 bases, with 13 bases spanning the gap. Germline V gene sequence: CDR1 SGHVS, CDR2 FNYEAQ. The CDR3 sequence is 14 residues long. Here the CDR3 reads CASSPNDRADTQYF. For the CDR3, the DNA is TGTGCCAGCAGCCCGAACGACCGGGCAGATACGCAGTATTTT.

The V and J genes are TRBV29-1 and TRBJ2-1, with D perhaps being TRBD1 or TRBD2 (6 bases each). The V end was cut by 1 base, the J end by 10 bases, with 11 bases between. The germline gives CDR1 SQVTM, CDR2 ANQGSEA. The CDR3 has 12 amino acids. The CDR3 DNA sequence: TGCAGCGTTGAAGGGAGGGGGGCCGAGCAGTTCTTC. Translated, it gives CSVEGRGAEQFF.

The chain recombines TRBV9 with TRBJ1-2; 7 bases align to TRBD1. CDR3 length equals 13 residues. Germline CDR1 SGDLS, CDR2 YYNGEE. V lost 7 bases to trimming and J lost 2 bases; unmatched junction nucleotides: 5. CDR3: CASGPQGNYGYTF. In DNA form, the CDR3 reads TGTGCCAGCGGTCCACAGGGGAACTATGGCTACACCTTC.

V gene TRBV2 combines with J gene TRBJ1-5; tentative D call: TRBD1 (6 bases). The CDR3 covers 17 residues. CDR1 is SNHLY and CDR2 is FYNNEI in the germline V gene. V lost 6 bases and J 4 bases, leaving 22 bases between the germline ends. The CDR3 DNA is TGTGCCAGCAGCCCGACTAGGACAGTCGGGCATAATCAGCCCCAGCATTTT. It is translated as CASSPTRTVGHNQPQHF.

This clonotype was seen once. The genes are TRBV5-1 and TRBJ2-3; 7 nucleotides match TRBD2. CDR3 length: 15 amino acids. Trimming took 0 bases from V and 5 from J; bases not matched to a gene: 6. Germline V CDR1 and CDR2: SGHRS, YFSETQ. The CDR3 here is CASSLVQRGEDTQYF. The CDR3 bases are TGCGCCAGCAGCTTGGTCCAGCGGGGTGAAGATACGCAGTATTTT.

In this sample, this clonotype turned up a few times. The rearrangement joins TRBV6-2 or TRBV6-3 to TRBJ1-1; a possible D gene is TRBD1 (5 bases). Germline V gives CDR1 MNHEY, CDR2 SVGEGT. The V and J ends lost 7 bases and 0 bases respectively, with 18 bases between them. The CDR3 is 16 amino acids. Here the CDR3 reads CASTRAGGGMNTEAFF. The CDR3 coding sequence is TGTGCCAGCACCCGAGCGGGGGGAGGTATGAACACTGAAGCTTTCTTT.